The clone carrying this TCR beta chain was observed at least ten times. Its antigen remains unidentified. From germline, CDR1 is MNHEY and CDR2 SVGAGI. The length of the CDR3 is 16 residues. V lost 0 bases and J lost 2; bases outside the gene matches: 6. Peripheral blood was collected from the related graft donor on the marrow donation day. The data originate from a study of T cells after posttransplantation cyclophosphamide. Study-wide points: Tissue-infiltrating T cells from skin or gut overlapped little with blood T cells. Donor CD8+ memory clones often dominated recipient blood repertoires at later times. Recipient CMV seropositivity and CMV reactivation strongly tracked TRB clonality.

Profiled with immunoSEQ multiplex PCR; TCRdb holds only in-frame clones, not every one. Sampling found 30,000 to 45,000 clones, none seen once. The rearrangement uses TRBV6-5 and TRBJ2-5; 7 nucleotides agree with TRBD2. Sequenced sample: PBMCs. This receptor was obtained from a girl aged 10-17 years in good health, CMV-negative, and a related stem cell transplant donor. CDR3 region: CASSYSGLPRQETQYF. CDR3 DNA sequence: TGTGCCAGCAGTTACTCGGGACTACCTAGACAAGAGACCCAGTACTTC.